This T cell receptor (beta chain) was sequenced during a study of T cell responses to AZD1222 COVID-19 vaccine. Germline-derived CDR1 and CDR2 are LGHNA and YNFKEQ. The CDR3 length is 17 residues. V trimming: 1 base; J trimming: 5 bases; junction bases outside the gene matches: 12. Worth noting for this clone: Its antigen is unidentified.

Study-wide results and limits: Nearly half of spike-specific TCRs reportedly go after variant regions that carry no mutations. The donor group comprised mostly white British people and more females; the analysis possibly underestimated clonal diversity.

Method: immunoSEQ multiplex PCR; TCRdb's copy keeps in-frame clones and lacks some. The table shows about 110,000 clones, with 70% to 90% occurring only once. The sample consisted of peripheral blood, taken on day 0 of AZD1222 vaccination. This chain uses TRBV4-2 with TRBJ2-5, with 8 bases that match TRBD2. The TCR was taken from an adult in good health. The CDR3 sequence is CASSQGGSGTKRETQYF. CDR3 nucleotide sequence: TGTGCCAGCAGCCAAGGGGGTAGCGGGACCAAGCGGGAGACCCAGTACTTC.